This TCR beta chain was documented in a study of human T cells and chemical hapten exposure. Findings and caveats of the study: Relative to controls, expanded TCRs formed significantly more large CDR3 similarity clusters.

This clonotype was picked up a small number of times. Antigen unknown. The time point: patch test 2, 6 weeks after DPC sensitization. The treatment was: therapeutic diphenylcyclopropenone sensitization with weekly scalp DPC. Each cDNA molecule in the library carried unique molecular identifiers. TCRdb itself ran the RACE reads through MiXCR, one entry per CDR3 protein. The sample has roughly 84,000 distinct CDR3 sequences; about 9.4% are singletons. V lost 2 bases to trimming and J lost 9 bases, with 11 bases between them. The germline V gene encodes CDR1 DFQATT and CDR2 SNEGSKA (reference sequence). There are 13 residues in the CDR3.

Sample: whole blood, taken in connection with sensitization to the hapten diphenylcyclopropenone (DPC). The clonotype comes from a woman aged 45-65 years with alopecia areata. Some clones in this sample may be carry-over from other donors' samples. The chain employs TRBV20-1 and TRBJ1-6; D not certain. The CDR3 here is CSARPSTASPLHF. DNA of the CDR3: TGCAGTGCTAGACCCTCGACCGCTTCACCCCTCCACTTT.